A single sample is the source of the 18 T cell receptor beta chains below, sequenced in a study of cytomegalovirus exposure and HLA in healthy donors. The PCR used 60 Vbeta and 13 Jbeta primers. Sequencing used immunoSEQ multiplex PCR; TCRdb keeps in-frame clones, though not all of them. The repertoire consists of around 100,000 clones, with 67% occurring once and the leading ten covering roughly 8.3%. The source material was PBMCs. The receptors come from a man between 18 and 35 years old in good health and CMV-seropositive.

This rearrangement joins TRBV4-1 to TRBJ1-2; tentatively, D is TRBD1 (5 bases). CDR3 length equals 13 residues. Between the trimmed V and J ends, which lost 1 base and 4 bases, there was a span of 7 bases. Germline-derived CDR1 and CDR2 are MGHRA and YSYEKL. In DNA form, the CDR3 reads TGCGCCAGCAGCCAAGGAAGGGGCTATGGCTACACCTTC. It is translated as CASSQGRGYGYTF.

V is TRBV11-3 and J is TRBJ1-6, with D uncertain. The CDR3 has 12 residues. The V end was cut by 5 bases, the J end by 9 bases, with 8 bases between. Germline V lookup: CDR1 SGHNT, CDR2 YENEEA. This chain's CDR3 is CASSQPGSPLHF. The CDR3, as DNA: TGTGCCAGCAGCCAGCCAGGTTCACCCCTCCACTTT.

The chain has TRBV6-5 and TRBJ2-5; 8 bases match TRBD1. The CDR3 is 14 residues long. CDR1 and CDR2 (germline): MNHEY, SVGAGI. Trimming cost V 5 bases and J 5 bases; bases outside gene matches: 7. CDR3 region: CASSPDRGQETQYF. The CDR3, as DNA: TGTGCCAGCAGTCCCGACAGGGGCCAGGAGACCCAGTACTTC.

CDR3 nucleotides: TGTGCCAGCAGTGTCCTCTCGGGACTAGCGGGGGGCCAGGGGACCCAGTACTTC. It specifies CASSVLSGLAGGQGTQYF. This chain joins TRBV6-1 and TRBJ2-5; 15 positions agree with TRBD2. This CDR3 contains 18 residues. Germline CDR1 is MNHNS and CDR2 is SASEGT. The J segment lost 7 bases and the V segment lost 4 bases, leaving 13 bases of the junction unmatched.

The chain carries TRBV23-1 and TRBJ2-2, with 10 bases aligning to TRBD1. TRBV23-1 qualifies as an ORF whose function is uncertain. The CDR3 totals 17 residues. After removal of 8 bases from V and 4 bases from J, the junction contained 13 bases not matched to a gene. CDR3 in DNA: TGCGCCAGCTCATTCTGGGACAGGGGTTCGGGCACCGGGGAGCTGTTTTTT. Translating it yields CASSFWDRGSGTGELFF.

V gene TRBV4-1 combines with J gene TRBJ1-2; 8 bases match TRBD1. CDR3 length: 13 residues. Losses at the gene ends were 3 bases for V and 7 bases for J; bases not matched to a gene: 4. Germline assignment: CDR1 MGHRA and CDR2 YSYEKL. CDR3 region: CASSQDRDAGYTF. The DNA for the CDR3 is TGCGCCAGCAGCCAGGACAGGGATGCTGGCTACACCTTC.

The J gene is TRBJ1-4, the V gene TRBV10-2; 10 positions agree with TRBD1. The CDR3 totals 14 residues. Germline assignment: CDR1 WSHSY and CDR2 SAAADI. V lost 6 bases and J lost 8; bases outside the gene matches: 6. The CDR3: CASSTGTGAEKLFF. CDR3 nucleotide sequence: TGCGCCAGCAGCACCGGGACAGGGGCCGAAAAACTGTTTTTT.

The rearrangement joins TRBV9 to TRBJ2-1; 9 bases map to TRBD1. Trimming at V came to 5 bases and at J to 6 bases, leaving 6 bases not matched to a gene. The CDR3 contains 14 residues. CDR1 is SGDLS, CDR2 YYNGEE, per germline. CDR3 amino acids: CASRTGTGINEQFF. The CDR3, as DNA: TGTGCCAGCAGAACCGGGACAGGGATCAATGAGCAGTTCTTC.

The chain is built from TRBV2 and TRBJ1-4; 11 bases are shared with TRBD1. Germline lookup yields CDR1 SNHLY and CDR2 FYNNEI. The CDR3 loop spans 13 amino acids. V gave up 6 bases and J gave up 8 bases; unmatched junction bases: 2. CDR3 coding DNA: TGTGCCAGCAGGGACAGGGGGCGAGAAAAACTGTTTTTT. Amino acid sequence: CASRDRGREKLFF.

The V gene is TRBV9, the J gene TRBJ1-2; possible D gene TRBD1, 5 bases. Germline CDR1 and CDR2: SGDLS and YYNGEE. The length of the CDR3 is 14 residues. The V and J ends lost 3 bases and 1 base respectively, with 10 bases between them. CDR3 in amino acids: CASSGADSNYGYTF. In nucleotides, the CDR3 is TGTGCCAGCAGCGGCGCAGACAGTAACTATGGCTACACCTTC.

This clone was observed a few times. V usage is TRBV5-6 and J usage is TRBJ2-3; D might be TRBD2 (6 bases). V shed 0 bases and J shed 2 bases, with 10 bases lying between them. The CDR3 sequence is 15 residues long. CDR1 and CDR2 (germline): SGHDT, YYEEEE. In DNA form, the CDR3 reads TGTGCCAGCAGCTTGGTAGCGGCCCACACAGATACGCAGTATTTT. Protein sequence: CASSLVAAHTDTQYF. The full variable domain, rest sourced from reference TRBV5-6 and TRBJ2-3, is DAGVTQSPTHLIKTRGQQVTLRCSPKSGHDTVSWYQQALGQGPQFIFQYYEEEERQRGNFPDRFSGHQFPNYSSELNVNALLLGDSALYLCASSLVAAHTDTQYFGPGTRLTVL.

V gene TRBV18 combines with J gene TRBJ1-1; D is perhaps TRBD1 (6 bases). Trimming pared 6 bases from V and 1 base from J, leaving 9 bases between. Germline V gene lookup returns CDR1 KGHSH and CDR2 LQKENI. The CDR3 has 13 residues. The CDR3 is CASSNRENTEAFF. Here the CDR3 DNA reads TGTGCCAGCTCGAACAGGGAGAACACTGAAGCTTTCTTT.

This chain links TRBV2 with TRBJ2-5; possible D gene TRBD2, 6 bases. V was cut by 6 bases and J by 1 base, with 12 bases left in between. This CDR3 region has 14 residues. CDR1 and CDR2 (germline): SNHLY, FYNNEI. In DNA, the CDR3 is TGTGCCAGCAGCCCCCTCGGGGGCCAAGAGACCCAGTACTTC. It codes for CASSPLGGQETQYF.

The chain couples TRBV5-1 to TRBJ2-1; no firm D call. This CDR3 contains 14 residues. Deletions cut 0 bases from V and 4 bases from J, with 8 bases between. Germline values: CDR1 SGHRS, CDR2 YFSETQ. The CDR3 sequence is CASSLEAEYNEQFF. Written as DNA, the CDR3 is TGCGCCAGCAGCTTGGAGGCGGAATACAATGAGCAGTTCTTC.

This clone appeared a few times. The chain couples TRBV27 to TRBJ1-2; 7 nucleotides align to TRBD1. The germline V gene encodes CDR1 MNHEY and CDR2 SMNVEV (reference sequence). With V trimmed by 4 bases and J by 7 bases, 9 bases remained unmatched. The CDR3 spans 14 residues. In DNA, the CDR3 is TGTGCCAGCAGTTGGATAGGGGGCGGAAGTGGCTACACCTTC. Translated: CASSWIGGGSGYTF.

The chain uses TRBV4-1 and TRBJ1-2; D unclear. Germline-derived CDR1 and CDR2 are MGHRA and YSYEKL. The CDR3 spans 15 residues. Trimming took 0 bases from V and 4 from J, leaving 12 bases between them. CDR3 sequence: CASSQDRMGSYGYTF. The CDR3 DNA sequence: TGCGCCAGCAGCCAAGACCGGATGGGGAGCTATGGCTACACCTTC.

V and J are TRBV2 and TRBJ2-3, with 8 bases aligning to TRBD1. Germline CDR1 SNHLY, CDR2 FYNNEI. The CDR3 has 16 amino acids. V lost 8 bases, J lost 1 base, and 11 bases stayed unmatched. CDR3 protein: CASLEDRGFGTDTQYF. The CDR3 DNA follows: TGTGCCAGCCTAGAAGACAGGGGATTCGGCACAGATACGCAGTATTTT.

The chain carries TRBV6-1 and TRBJ1-6; a possible D gene is TRBD1 (5 bases). The germline V gene encodes CDR1 MNHNS and CDR2 SASEGT. The CDR3 has 13 residues. V dropped 11 bases and J dropped 4 bases, with 12 bases sitting between them. The CDR3 coding sequence is TGTGCCGGCCGCACAGGATATAATTCACCCCTCCACTTT. Encoded protein: CAGRTGYNSPLHF.